The 20 T cell receptor beta chains reported below all come from one sample, sequenced in a study of PD-1 blockade in classical Hodgkin lymphoma. Each patient experienced a relapse that followed autologous stem cell transplantation, and brentuximab vedotin exposure varied. Assay: immunoSEQ multiplex PCR; the TCRdb copy retains only in-frame clones and omits some. The sample lists fewer than 45,000 clones, 70% to 90% occurring once. The sequences come from peripheral blood mononuclear cells (PBMCs), collected before the second cycle of nivolumab. Receptor source: a human donor with classical Hodgkin lymphoma.

This clone was seen a few times. J is TRBJ1-2 and V is TRBV2, with 10 bases matching TRBD1. Looked up from germline, CDR1 is SNHLY and CDR2 is FYNNEI. The CDR3 has 15 amino acids. J gave up 6 bases and V 8 bases, and 12 bases lay outside the gene matches. Here the CDR3 DNA reads TGTGCCAGCCTGGGGACAGGGGATAGGGTCCATGGCTACACCTTC. This translates into CASLGTGDRVHGYTF.

The chain joins TRBV7-2 to TRBJ2-3, with TRBD1 matching 8 bases. CDR1 is SGHTA and CDR2 is FQGNSA in the germline V gene. V lost 2 bases and J lost 3; bases outside the gene matches: 7. The CDR3 contains 16 residues. The CDR3 sequence is CASSLQTGVGTDTQYF. Written as DNA, the CDR3 is TGTGCCAGCAGCTTACAGACAGGGGTGGGTACAGATACGCAGTATTTT.

CDR3 sequence reads: CASSRELLQPQHF. The CDR3 nucleotides read TGCGCCAGCAGCCGGGAGTTACTACAGCCCCAGCATTTT. V gene TRBV4-3 combines with J gene TRBJ1-5, with D unclear. Germline V gene lookup returns CDR1 LGHNA and CDR2 YSLEER. The V end lost 4 bases, the J end lost 7 bases, and 11 bases lay between the germline ends. CDR3 size: 13 residues.

The V and J genes are TRBV9 and TRBJ2-1, with no clear D. V was clipped by 0 bases and J by 12 bases, with 13 bases between them. The CDR3 sequence is 13 residues long. From germline, CDR1 is SGDLS and CDR2 YYNGEE. CDR3 in amino acids: CASSVDLGRRQFF. In DNA form, the CDR3 reads TGTGCCAGCAGCGTAGACCTAGGCCGTAGGCAGTTCTTC.

V is TRBV29-1 and J is TRBJ2-1; D is undetermined. The germline CDR1 and CDR2 sequences are SQVTM and ANQGSEA. The V and J ends lost 6 bases and 12 bases respectively, with 12 bases between them. This CDR3 has 10 residues. The CDR3 sequence: CSVAVERQFF. Written as DNA, the CDR3 is TGCAGCGTGGCGGTGGAGAGGCAGTTCTTC.

This rearrangement joins TRBV11-2 to TRBJ2-5, with 11 positions matching TRBD2. The J call may be wrong; the DNA end is better matched by TRBJ2-7. The germline V gene has CDR1 SGHAT and CDR2 FQNNGV. The CDR3 covers 15 residues. In nucleotides, the CDR3 is TGTGCCAGCAGGGCCCTAGCGGGAGGTTTGTACGAGCAGTACTTC. The encoded protein is CASRALAGGLYEQYF.

This rearrangement joins TRBV7-9 to TRBJ2-2; maybe TRBD1 (6 bases). CDR3 length: 16 amino acids. CDR1 and CDR2 from the germline V gene are SEHNR and FQNEAQ (reference sequence). V was clipped by 5 bases and J by 0 bases, with 13 bases between them. CDR3 protein: CASSGDRSSNTGELFF. The DNA for the CDR3 is TGTGCCAGCAGCGGCGACAGGTCATCGAACACCGGGGAGCTGTTTTTT.

The genes are TRBV6-5 and TRBJ2-7, with 7 bases aligning to TRBD1. There are 14 residues in the CDR3. CDR1 is MNHEY and CDR2 is SVGAGI in the germline V gene. The J segment lost 4 bases and the V segment lost 4 bases, leaving 7 bases of the junction unmatched. The CDR3 protein is CASSLSGGGYEQYF. DNA for the CDR3: TGTGCCAGCAGTTTGTCAGGGGGTGGGTACGAGCAGTACTTC.

J is TRBJ1-6 and V is TRBV4-1, with D possibly matching TRBD1 (5 bases). The CDR3 is made up of 15 amino acids. Looked up from germline, CDR1 is MGHRA and CDR2 is YSYEKL. The V end lost 4 bases, the J end lost 8 bases, and 15 bases lay between the germline ends. CDR3 DNA: TGCGCCAGCAGCCGGATCCAGGGAGGGGATTCACCCCTCCACTTT. Translated, it gives CASSRIQGGDSPLHF.

This chain links TRBV19 with TRBJ2-3; TRBD2 aligns across 8 bases. Per the germline V gene, CDR1 is LNHDA and CDR2 is SQIVND (reference sequence). Losses at the gene ends were 1 base for V and 7 bases for J; bases not matched to a gene: 10. This CDR3 is 16 amino acids long. The CDR3 is CASSIVSGRVRNTQYF. The CDR3 region has the DNA TGTGCCAGTAGTATAGTCAGCGGGAGAGTTCGTAATACGCAGTATTTT.

This rearrangement joins TRBV18 to TRBJ2-2; TRBD1 aligns across 9 bases. Germline assignment: CDR1 KGHSH and CDR2 LQKENI. The length of the CDR3 is 15 residues. The junction had 10 bases not matched to a gene; V was cut back by 7 bases and J by 7 bases. Written as DNA, the CDR3 is TGTGCCAGCTTACCCGGGACAGGGCGCGACGGGGAGCTGTTTTTT. This gives the protein CASLPGTGRDGELFF. Supplemented by reference TRBV18 and TRBJ2-2, the full variable domain reads NAGVMQNPRHLVRRRGQEARLRCSPMKGHSHVYWYRQLPEEGLKFMVYLQKENIIDESGMPKERFSAEFPKEGPSILRIQQVVRGDSAAYFCASLPGTGRDGELFFGEGSRLTVL.

The chain has TRBV5-1 and TRBJ2-4; D might be TRBD1 (5 bases). Deletions cut 0 bases from V and 3 bases from J, with 13 bases between. This CDR3 comprises 16 residues. From germline, CDR1 is SGHRS and CDR2 YFSETQ. DNA of the CDR3: TGCGCCAGCAGCTTGGAGCCCAGGGCGGTCAAAAACATTCAGTACTTC. Translating gives CASSLEPRAVKNIQYF.

This chain connects TRBV4-2 to TRBJ2-2; TRBD1 matches at 8 bases. CDR3 length: 16 amino acids. Germline V gene lookup returns CDR1 LGHNA and CDR2 YNFKEQ. Trimming cost V 2 bases and J 1 base; bases outside gene matches: 3. The CDR3 region has the DNA TGTGCCAGCAGCCAAAGGGGGACAGGGAACACCGGGGAGCTGTTTTTT. Protein: CASSQRGTGNTGELFF.

CDR3 loop: CASSPTGVPFYYGYTF. CDR3 coding DNA: TGTGCCAGCAGCCCCACAGGGGTTCCCTTTTACTATGGCTACACCTTC. The chain joins TRBV7-9 to TRBJ1-2; 7 bases match TRBD1. Trimming cost V 5 bases and J 3 bases; bases outside gene matches: 12. This CDR3 spans 16 amino acids. The germline gives CDR1 SEHNR, CDR2 FQNEAQ (reference sequence). The full variable domain, completed using reference TRBV7-9 and TRBJ1-2, is DTGVSQNPRHKITKRGQNVTFRCDPISEHNRLYWYRQTLGQGPEFLTYFQNEAQLEKSRLLSDRFSAERPKGSFSTLEIQRTEQGDSAMYLCASSPTGVPFYYGYTFGSGTRLTVV.

This sequence joins TRBV7-2 and TRBJ2-3; maybe TRBD1 (7 bases). The length of the CDR3 is 18 residues. The germline V gene encodes CDR1 SGHTA and CDR2 FQGNSA. V lost 2 bases and J 6 bases, leaving 24 bases between the germline ends. The CDR3 here is CASSLRRGLARNLDTQYF. Here the CDR3 DNA reads TGTGCCAGCAGCTTAAGGAGGGGGCTAGCGCGTAATCTTGATACGCAGTATTTT. Variable domain in full (rest from reference TRBV7-2 and TRBJ2-3): GAGVSQSPSNKVTEKGKDVELRCDPISGHTALYWYRQSLGQGLEFLIYFQGNSAPDKSGLPSDRFSAERTGGSVSTLTIQRTQQEDSAVYLCASSLRRGLARNLDTQYFGPGTRLTVL.

The CDR3 sequence is CASSYTSAENTQYF. CDR3 DNA: TGTGCCAGCAGTTATACTTCGGCTGAGAATACGCAGTATTTT. The rearrangement links TRBV6-5 to TRBJ2-3, with D unclear. Germline CDR1 and CDR2: MNHEY and SVGAGI. The CDR3 is 14 residues long. Between the trimmed V and J ends, which lost 3 bases and 7 bases, there was a span of 14 bases.

V usage is TRBV9 and J usage is TRBJ1-4, with D perhaps matching TRBD1 (6 bases). Trimming stripped 3 bases from V and 5 bases from J, with 14 bases between. This CDR3 has 15 residues. Germline lookup yields CDR1 SGDLS and CDR2 YYNGEE. CDR3 coding DNA: TGTGCCAGCAGCGCGTCCGGGACAAGGAATGAAAAACTGTTTTTT. Its protein product is CASSASGTRNEKLFF.

The rearrangement joins TRBV15 to TRBJ2-3; TRBD2 matches at 10 bases. This CDR3 has 19 residues. Germline V lookup: CDR1 LNHNV, CDR2 YYDKDF (reference sequence). Unmatched junction bases numbered 15, after V lost 5 bases and J lost 1 base. The CDR3 loop is CATSPRRLAGAGGTDTQYF. The CDR3, as DNA: TGTGCCACCAGCCCCCGAAGGCTAGCGGGGGCCGGTGGCACAGATACGCAGTATTTT.

This chain joins TRBV6-4 and TRBJ2-1, with TRBD2 identical over 16 bases. CDR3 length: 18 residues. Germline loops: CDR1 MRHNA, CDR2 SNTAGT. V dropped 6 bases and J dropped 6; count of bases not matched to a gene: 11. CDR3 coding DNA: TGTGCCAGCAGAGGGACTAGCGGGAGGGCCGGCCTAAGCAATGAGCAGTTCTTC. Its translation: CASRGTSGRAGLSNEQFF.

By sample fraction, this clone is medium-sized. V gene TRBV7-9 combines with J gene TRBJ2-7; D ambiguous. V was cut by 5 bases and J by 2 bases, with 22 bases left in between. This CDR3 contains 17 residues. CDR1 and CDR2 from the germline V gene are SEHNR and FQNEAQ (reference sequence). CDR3 residues: CASSPPVGGGEAYEQYF. CDR3 DNA: TGTGCCAGCAGCCCGCCTGTCGGTGGCGGCGAAGCCTACGAGCAGTACTTC. Looking up the rest from reference TRBV7-9 and TRBJ2-7 gives the full variable domain: DTGVSQNPRHKITKRGQNVTFRCDPISEHNRLYWYRQTLGQGPEFLTYFQNEAQLEKSRLLSDRFSAERPKGSFSTLEIQRTEQGDSAMYLCASSPPVGGGEAYEQYFGPGTRLTVT.